This entry is about one T cell receptor beta chain. The CDR3 consists of 15 residues. From germline, CDR1 is SGDLS and CDR2 YYNGEE. Germline trimming cut 0 bases from V and 2 bases from J; bases unmatched to any gene: 5. Profiling relied on immunoSEQ multiplex PCR, and the TCRdb table lists in-frame clones only, not all of them. This sample has 150,000 to 200,000 clones, with 94% found just once. The data originate from a study of T cell responses to AZD1222 COVID-19 vaccine. Analyses pooled second doses at about 4 or about 12 weeks. The sequenced sample was peripheral blood, obtained 28 days after the second AZD1222 dose. This rearrangement joins TRBV9 to TRBJ2-7; TRBD1 agrees at 7 bases. The sequence came from an adult who received the AZD1222 COVID-19 vaccine. The CDR3 DNA reads as TGTGCCAGCAGCGTAGGGCAGGGGGAAGCCTACGAGCAGTACTTC. Residues: CASSVGQGEAYEQYF. Full variable domain (remainder filled in from reference TRBV9 and TRBJ2-7): DSGVTQTPKHLITATGQRVTLRCSPRSGDLSVYWYQQSLDQGLQFLIQYYNGEERAKGNILERFSAQQFPDLHSELNLSSLELGDSALYFCASSVGQGEAYEQYFGPGTRLTVT.